This TCR beta chain is from a study of blood T cells in healthy people across ages. Study observations and caveats: What prevented conclusive comparison of naive and antigen-experienced cells was that PBMCs were unsorted. Possibly, changes in expanded clonotypes were confounded because donor CMV status was unknown.

A second PCR, run for roughly 7 to 11 cycles, used a sample-barcoded 5' primer plus a J-beta primer mix. Every sample gave at least 2.5 million paired-end reads containing CDR3. TCRdb fed the 5' RACE reads into MiXCR, producing one record per CDR3 protein. Of fewer than 800,000 distinct CDR3 sequences in the sample, roughly 25% are singletons; the top ten hold roughly a tenth. This clonotype was observed a few times. Antigen unknown. V dropped 3 bases and J dropped 1 base, with 10 bases sitting between them. The CDR3 runs 14 residues. Germline CDR1 SGHRS, CDR2 YFSETQ. These same data were also listed under a study on T cells of mothers and their children. As that study records: The people who donated were three healthy Caucasian mothers and their six children.

Sequenced sample: blood. V is TRBV5-1 and J is TRBJ2-5; D is unresolved. The clonotype originates from a boy younger than 18 in good health. The CDR3 sequence: CASSWTGGQETQYF. In nucleotides, the CDR3 is TGCGCCAGCAGCTGGACGGGCGGCCAAGAGACCCAGTACTTC.